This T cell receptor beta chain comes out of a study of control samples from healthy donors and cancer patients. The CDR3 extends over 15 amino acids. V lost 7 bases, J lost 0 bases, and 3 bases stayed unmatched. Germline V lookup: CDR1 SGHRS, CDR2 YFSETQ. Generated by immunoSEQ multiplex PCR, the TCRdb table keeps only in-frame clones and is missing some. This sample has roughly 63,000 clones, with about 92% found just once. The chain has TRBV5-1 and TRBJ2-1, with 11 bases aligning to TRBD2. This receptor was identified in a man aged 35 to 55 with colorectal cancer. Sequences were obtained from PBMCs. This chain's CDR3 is CASGTSGSSYNEQFF. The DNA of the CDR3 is TGCGCCAGCGGGACTAGCGGCAGCTCCTACAATGAGCAGTTCTTC.